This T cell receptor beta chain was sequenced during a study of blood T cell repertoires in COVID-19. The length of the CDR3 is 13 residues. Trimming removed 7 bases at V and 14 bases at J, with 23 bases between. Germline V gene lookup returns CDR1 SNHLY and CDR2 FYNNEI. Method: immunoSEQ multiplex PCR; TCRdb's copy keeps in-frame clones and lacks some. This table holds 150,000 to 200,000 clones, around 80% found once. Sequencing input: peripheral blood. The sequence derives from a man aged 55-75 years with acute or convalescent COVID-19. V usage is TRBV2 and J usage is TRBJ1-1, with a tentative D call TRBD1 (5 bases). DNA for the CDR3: TGTGCCAGCACCCCGGATTCAACACTGAAGGGGTTCTTT. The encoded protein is CASTPDSTLKGFF. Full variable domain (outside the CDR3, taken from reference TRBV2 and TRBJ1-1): EPEVTQTPSHQVTQMGQEVILRCVPISNHLYFYWYRQILGQKVEFLVSFYNNEISEKSEIFDDQFSVERPDGSNFTLKIRSTKLEDSAMYFCASTPDSTLKGFFGQGTRLTVV.